The rows below give T cell receptor beta chains drawn from one sample of a study of blood T cell repertoires in COVID-19. Only in-frame clones appear in the TCRdb table, and some are missing; sequencing was by immunoSEQ multiplex PCR. The profile shows about 160,000 clones, about 80% of them singletons. Sequenced sample: peripheral blood. The source of these receptors is a woman at least 80 years old with acute or convalescent COVID-19. The CDR3 runs from the conserved cysteine through the conserved F or W. D genes are given only for firm matches. Expanded clones get a size class; other rows say once, few or many, or leave the size out.

V gene	D gene	clone size	J gene	CDR3 protein	CDR3 DNA
TRBV6-1	TRBD1	-	TRBJ2-7	CASSDLAGQVSYEQYF	TGTGCCAGCAGTGATTTGGCGGGACAGGTCTCCTACGAGCAGTACTTC
TRBV3-1/TRBV3-2	-	-	TRBJ2-7	CASSQDFAREQYF	TGTGCCAGCAGCCAAGATTTTGCGCGCGAGCAGTACTTC
TRBV6-5	-	-	TRBJ1-5	CASSYSPGQPQHF	TGTGCCAGCAGTTACAGCCCAGGTCAGCCCCAGCATTTT
TRBV27	-	-	TRBJ1-5	CASSFSGQPQHF	TGTGCCAGCAGTTTTTCCGGGCAGCCCCAGCATTTT
TRBV27	TRBD1	-	TRBJ1-3	CASSRTGPGNTIYF	TGTGCCAGCAGCCGGACAGGGCCTGGAAACACCATATATTTT
TRBV14	-	-	TRBJ2-2	CASSVLESGELFF	TGTGCCAGCAGCGTACTAGAGTCCGGGGAGCTGTTTTTT
TRBV2	-	-	TRBJ2-3	CASSVSPGVELYF	TGTGCCAGCAGTGTCAGCCCCGGGGTGGAATTGTATTTT
TRBV19	-	few	TRBJ2-2	CASMDRDSFTGELFF	TGTGCCAGTATGGACCGGGACTCCTTCACCGGGGAGCTGTTTTTT
TRBV6-1	-	few	TRBJ1-2	CASSEFDLSAGYTF	TGTGCCAGCAGTGAATTTGACTTGTCGGCGGGCTACACCTTC
TRBV10-3	TRBD1	-	TRBJ1-1	CAIRGTGEDTEAFF	TGTGCCATCAGGGGGACAGGGGAGGACACTGAAGCTTTCTTT
TRBV3-1/TRBV3-2	-	-	TRBJ1-2	CASRGGSNYGYTF	TGTGCCAGCAGGGGGGGGAGTAACTATGGCTACACCTTC
TRBV9	TRBD2	-	TRBJ2-3	CASSVVAGGYYTQYF	TGTGCCAGCAGCGTAGTTGCGGGGGGGTATTATACGCAGTATTTT
TRBV29-1	-	-	TRBJ2-2	CSGLDSNTGELFF	TGCAGCGGTTTAGACAGTAACACCGGGGAGCTGTTTTTT
TRBV5-1	TRBD1	-	TRBJ2-1	CASSLETGIYNEQFF	TGCGCCAGCAGCTTAGAGACAGGGATCTACAATGAGCAGTTCTTC
TRBV18	TRBD2	-	TRBJ2-1	CASSPPLAGAPEQFF	TGTGCCAGCTCACCACCTCTGGCGGGAGCCCCTGAGCAGTTCTTC
TRBV29-1	-	-	TRBJ2-6	CSVKIQGTGANVLTF	TGCAGCGTTAAAATACAGGGTACTGGGGCCAACGTCCTGACTTTC
TRBV5-5	-	-	TRBJ1-2	CASSSATTPMGYGYTF	TGTGCCAGCAGCTCCGCGACGACACCCATGGGCTATGGCTACACCTTC
TRBV2	-	-	TRBJ1-5	CASRKEGQPQHF	TGTGCCAGCAGAAAAGAGGGTCAGCCCCAGCATTTT
TRBV6-5	-	-	TRBJ2-2	CASSSGNTGELFF	TGTGCCAGCAGTTCAGGGAACACCGGGGAGCTGTTTTTT
TRBV9	-	-	TRBJ2-1	CASSVAGEGVYNEQFF	TGTGCCAGCAGCGTAGCAGGGGAGGGCGTCTACAATGAGCAGTTCTTC
TRBV6-5	-	-	TRBJ1-1	CASSYTTNTEAFF	TGTGCCAGCAGTTACACCACAAACACTGAAGCTTTCTTT
TRBV7-9	-	-	TRBJ2-3	CASSLLNQEAQYF	TGTGCCAGCAGCTTACTAAATCAGGAGGCGCAGTATTTT
TRBV2	-	-	TRBJ1-1	CASSITQGSTEAFF	TGTGCCAGCAGTATAACACAGGGAAGCACTGAAGCTTTCTTT
TRBV19	TRBD1	few	TRBJ2-1	CASSQDRENEQFF	TGTGCCAGTAGTCAGGACAGGGAGAATGAGCAGTTCTTC
TRBV19	TRBD1	-	TRBJ1-1	CASSVAGQGNTEAFF	TGTGCCAGTAGTGTCGCGGGACAGGGAAACACTGAAGCTTTCTTT
TRBV2	-	few	TRBJ2-2	CASQRGGRSTGELFF	TGTGCCAGTCAAAGAGGAGGGAGAAGCACCGGGGAGCTGTTTTTT
TRBV6-5	-	-	TRBJ1-2	CATHGDRFYGYTF	TGTGCCACCCATGGCGACAGATTCTATGGCTACACCTTC
TRBV5-1	-	-	TRBJ2-7	CASSLVSLGADEQYF	TGCGCCAGCAGCTTGGTATCTCTGGGGGCCGACGAGCAGTACTTC
TRBV7-9	TRBD1	-	TRBJ1-6	CASSFGTGGHSPLHF	TGTGCCAGCAGCTTCGGGACAGGGGGTCACTCACCCCTCCACTTT
TRBV20-1	TRBD2	-	TRBJ2-3	CSASYLAGGFDTQYF	TGCAGTGCTAGTTATCTAGCGGGAGGGTTTGATACGCAGTATTTT
TRBV6-2/TRBV6-3	-	-	TRBJ1-3	CASSPYGSSGNTIYF	TGTGCCAGCAGTCCGTACGGTAGCTCTGGAAACACCATATATTTT
TRBV5-4	-	once	TRBJ2-7	CASSLRRGLSYEQYF	TGTGCCAGCAGCTTGCGGCGGGGGCTCTCCTACGAGCAGTACTTC
TRBV6-5	-	-	TRBJ1-1	CASSYSGGEAFF	TGTGCCAGCAGTTATTCGGGTGGGGAAGCTTTCTTT
TRBV6-5	TRBD1	-	TRBJ1-6	CASSYGQDNSPLHF	TGTGCCAGCAGTTACGGACAGGATAATTCACCCCTCCACTTT
TRBV5-4	-	-	TRBJ1-3	CASSSGSSGNTIYF	TGTGCCAGCAGCTCCGGGAGCTCTGGAAACACCATATATTTT
TRBV20-1	TRBD1	-	TRBJ2-4	CSASPRSGQGSDLAKNIQYF	TGCAGTGCTAGTCCCCGTTCGGGACAGGGAAGTGACCTAGCCAAAAACATTCAGTACTTC
TRBV6-2/TRBV6-3	TRBD1	-	TRBJ1-2	CASSDRTGPYGYTF	TGTGCCAGCAGTGACAGGACAGGGCCCTATGGCTACACCTTC
TRBV28	TRBD1	-	TRBJ1-1	CASSPGTGDMMEAFF	TGTGCCAGCAGTCCCGGGACAGGGGACATGATGGAAGCTTTCTTT
TRBV4-1	TRBD2	-	TRBJ2-7	CASSPRDQTVASGSLYEQYF	TGCGCCAGCAGCCCCCGAGACCAGACGGTGGCCAGCGGGAGCCTCTACGAGCAGTACTTC
TRBV4-3	TRBD2	-	TRBJ2-7	CASSQLAGGSYEQYF	TGCGCCAGCAGCCAACTAGCGGGAGGCTCCTACGAGCAGTACTTC
TRBV28	TRBD1	-	TRBJ1-5	CASSPPTGGDQPQHF	TGTGCCAGCAGCCCCCCGACAGGGGGTGATCAGCCCCAGCATTTT
TRBV5-4	TRBD2	-	TRBJ2-5	CASSWSLAGEETQYF	TGTGCCAGCAGCTGGTCACTAGCGGGAGAAGAGACCCAGTACTTC
TRBV6-4	-	-	TRBJ2-3	CASSDSERVRTDTQYF	TGTGCCAGCAGTGACTCCGAGAGGGTGAGGACAGATACGCAGTATTTT
TRBV7-9	TRBD2	-	TRBJ2-7	CASSPGLADDEQYF	TGTGCCAGCAGCCCGGGACTAGCGGATGACGAGCAGTACTTC
TRBV10-3	-	-	TRBJ1-1	CAISDRGVDTEAFF	TGTGCCATCAGTGATCGGGGGGTCGACACTGAAGCTTTCTTT
TRBV29-1	-	-	TRBJ1-3	CSATPGGNTIYF	TGCAGCGCCACCCCCGGTGGAAACACCATATATTTT
TRBV5-1	TRBD1	once	TRBJ1-1	CASSFDPGQGTEAFF	TGCGCCAGCAGCTTCGATCCGGGACAGGGCACTGAAGCTTTCTTT
TRBV5-6	-	-	TRBJ1-1	CASSFWGGMNTEAFF	TGTGCCAGCAGCTTTTGGGGGGGCATGAACACTGAAGCTTTCTTT
TRBV27	TRBD2	once	TRBJ2-7	CASRMRLAGGLYEQYF	TGTGCCAGCAGGATGAGACTAGCGGGAGGGCTTTACGAGCAGTACTTC